This T cell receptor beta chain was documented in a study of cytomegalovirus exposure and HLA in healthy donors. The PCR ran on 60 Vbeta and 13 Jbeta primers. Authors' processing steps: It was a later analysis that counted roughly 80 million unique TCR beta chains, of which about 10 million were shared. Produced via immunoSEQ multiplex PCR; TCRdb's table is partial and in-frame only. That table furnishes V, J and clone size, whereas the DNA furnished D and trimming. The table lists under 150,000 clones, over 70% of them singletons. Comment on this clone: The antigen remains undetermined.

With V trimmed by 0 bases and J by 1 base, 8 bases remained unmatched. CDR3 length: 17 amino acids. Germline CDR1 reads SGHTS; CDR2 reads YDEGEE. Findings and limits, study-wide: As was reported, the classifier diagnosed cytomegalovirus status with high specificity and sensitivity. HLA allele associations emerged for about 16,000 TCR beta sequences in a later analysis, at 0.05 false discovery rate. As a later analysis revealed, most CMV-associated TCR beta chains appeared HLA-restricted.

The origin of this receptor is an older woman in good health and CMV-seropositive. The chain recombines TRBV5-8 with TRBJ2-5, with 8 positions matching TRBD1. The sequenced material came from PBMCs. The CDR3 is CASSLGTLDRGQETQYF. The CDR3, as DNA: TGTGCCAGCAGCTTGGGTACCCTTGACAGGGGCCAAGAGACCCAGTACTTC.